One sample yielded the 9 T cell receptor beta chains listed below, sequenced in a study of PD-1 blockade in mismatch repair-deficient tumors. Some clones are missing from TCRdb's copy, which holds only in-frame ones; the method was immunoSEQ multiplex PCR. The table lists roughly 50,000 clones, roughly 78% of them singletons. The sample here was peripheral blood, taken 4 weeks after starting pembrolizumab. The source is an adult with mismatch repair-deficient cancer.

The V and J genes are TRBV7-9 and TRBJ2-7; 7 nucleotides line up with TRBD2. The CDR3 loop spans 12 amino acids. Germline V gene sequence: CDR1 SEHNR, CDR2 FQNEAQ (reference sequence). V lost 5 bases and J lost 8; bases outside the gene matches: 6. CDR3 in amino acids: CASSRGETKQYF. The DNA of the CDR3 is TGTGCCAGCAGCCGGGGGGAAACCAAGCAGTACTTC. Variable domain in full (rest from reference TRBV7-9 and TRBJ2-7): DTGVSQNPRHKITKRGQNVTFRCDPISEHNRLYWYRQTLGQGPEFLTYFQNEAQLEKSRLLSDRFSAERPKGSFSTLEIQRTEQGDSAMYLCASSRGETKQYFGPGTRLTVT.

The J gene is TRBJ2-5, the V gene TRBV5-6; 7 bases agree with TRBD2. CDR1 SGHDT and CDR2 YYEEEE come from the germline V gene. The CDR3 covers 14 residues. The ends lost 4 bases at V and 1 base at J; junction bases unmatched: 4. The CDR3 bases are TGTGCCAGCAGCCTCTCTAGCGGCCAAGAGACCCAGTACTTC. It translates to CASSLSSGQETQYF.

CDR3 nucleotides: TGTGCCAGCAGCTTAGATCTCTTGGGGAAAGCGGACATTCAGTACTTC. It encodes CASSLDLLGKADIQYF. The V gene is TRBV11-3, the J gene TRBJ2-4, with D maybe TRBD2 (5 bases). The CDR3 has 16 amino acids. Deletions cut 0 bases from V and 8 bases from J, with 17 bases between. Germline loops: CDR1 SGHNT, CDR2 YENEEA.

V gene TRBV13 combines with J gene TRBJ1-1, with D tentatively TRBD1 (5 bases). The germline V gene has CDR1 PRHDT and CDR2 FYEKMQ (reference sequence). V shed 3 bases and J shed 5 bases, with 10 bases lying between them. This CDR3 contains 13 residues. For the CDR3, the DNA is TGTGCCAGCAGCTTGGAGGGGAAGACTGAAGCTTTCTTT. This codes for CASSLEGKTEAFF.

In DNA form, the CDR3 reads TGTGCCAGCAGCTTGGTGCGACAGGGGGCCCACGAGCAGTACTTC. Encoded protein: CASSLVRQGAHEQYF. The rearrangement joins TRBV27 to TRBJ2-7; 10 bases map to TRBD1. The CDR3 runs to 15 residues. Germline CDR1 reads MNHEY; CDR2 reads SMNVEV (reference sequence). J was trimmed by 5 bases and V by 6 bases; bases with no gene match: 10.

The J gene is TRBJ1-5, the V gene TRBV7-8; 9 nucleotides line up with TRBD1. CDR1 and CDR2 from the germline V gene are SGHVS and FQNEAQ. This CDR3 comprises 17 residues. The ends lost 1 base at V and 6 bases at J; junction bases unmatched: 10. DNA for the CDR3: TGTGCCAGCAGCTTAGGTGGCGGGACAGGGAGCGGTCAGCCCCAGCATTTT. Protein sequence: CASSLGGGTGSGQPQHF.

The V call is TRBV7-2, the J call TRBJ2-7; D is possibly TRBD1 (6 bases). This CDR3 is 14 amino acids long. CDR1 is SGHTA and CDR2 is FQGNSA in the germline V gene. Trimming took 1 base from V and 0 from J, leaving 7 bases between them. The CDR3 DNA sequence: TGTGCCAGCAGCTTAGGCAGGGGCTCCTACGAGCAGTACTTC. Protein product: CASSLGRGSYEQYF.

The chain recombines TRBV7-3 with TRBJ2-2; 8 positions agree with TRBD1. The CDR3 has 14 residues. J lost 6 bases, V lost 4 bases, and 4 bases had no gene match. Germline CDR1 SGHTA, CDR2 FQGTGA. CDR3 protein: CASSSGQGPGELFF. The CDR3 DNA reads TGTGCCAGCAGCTCTGGACAGGGCCCCGGGGAGCTGTTTTTT.

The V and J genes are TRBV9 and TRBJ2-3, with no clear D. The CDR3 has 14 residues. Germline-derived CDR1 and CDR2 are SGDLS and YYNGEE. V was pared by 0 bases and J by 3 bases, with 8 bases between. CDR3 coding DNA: TGTGCCAGCAGCGTAGAACGAGGAACAGATACGCAGTATTTT. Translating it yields CASSVERGTDTQYF.